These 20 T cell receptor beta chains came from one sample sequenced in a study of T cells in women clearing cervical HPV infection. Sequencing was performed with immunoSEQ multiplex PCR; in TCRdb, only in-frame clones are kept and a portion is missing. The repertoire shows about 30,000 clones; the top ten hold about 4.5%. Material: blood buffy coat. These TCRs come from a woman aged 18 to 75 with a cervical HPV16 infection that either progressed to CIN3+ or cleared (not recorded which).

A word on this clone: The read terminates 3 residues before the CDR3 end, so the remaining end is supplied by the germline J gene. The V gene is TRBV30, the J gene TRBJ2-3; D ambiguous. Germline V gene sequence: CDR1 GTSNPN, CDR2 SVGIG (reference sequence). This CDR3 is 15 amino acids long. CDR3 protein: CAWSVPTEYQETQYF. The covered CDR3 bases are TGTGCCTGGAGCGTCCCTACAGAGTACCAAGAGACG.

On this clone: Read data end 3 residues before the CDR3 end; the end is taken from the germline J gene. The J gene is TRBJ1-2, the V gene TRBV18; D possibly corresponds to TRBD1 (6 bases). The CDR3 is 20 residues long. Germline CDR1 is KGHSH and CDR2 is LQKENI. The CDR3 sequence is CASSGLLGGASGSFYNDYTF. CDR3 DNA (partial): TGTGCCAGCTCCGGCCTATTGGGGGGGGCCAGCGGGAGTTTCTACAATGAC.

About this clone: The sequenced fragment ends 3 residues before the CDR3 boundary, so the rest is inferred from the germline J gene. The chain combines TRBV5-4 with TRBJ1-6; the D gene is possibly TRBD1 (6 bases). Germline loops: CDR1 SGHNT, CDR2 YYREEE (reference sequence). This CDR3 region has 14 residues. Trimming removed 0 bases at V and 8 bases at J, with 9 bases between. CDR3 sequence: CASSLDWTDSPLHF. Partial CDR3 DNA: TGTGCCAGCAGCTTGGACTGGACAGATTCACCC.

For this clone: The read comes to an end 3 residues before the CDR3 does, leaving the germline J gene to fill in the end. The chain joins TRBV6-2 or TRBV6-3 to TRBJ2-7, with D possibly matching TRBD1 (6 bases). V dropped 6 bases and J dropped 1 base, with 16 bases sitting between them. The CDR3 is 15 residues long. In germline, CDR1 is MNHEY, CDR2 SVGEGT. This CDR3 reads CASSQSGTRSYEQYF. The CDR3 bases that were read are TGTGCCAGCAGCCAATCCGGGACAAGATCCTACGAG.

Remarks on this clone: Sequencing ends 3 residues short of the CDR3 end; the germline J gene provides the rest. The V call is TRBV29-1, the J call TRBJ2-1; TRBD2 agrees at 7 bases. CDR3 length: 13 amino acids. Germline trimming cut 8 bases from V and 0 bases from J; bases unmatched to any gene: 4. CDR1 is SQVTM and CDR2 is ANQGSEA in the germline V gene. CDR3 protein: CSMGGGSYNEQFF. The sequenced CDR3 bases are TGCAGCATGGGCGGGGGCTCCTACAATGAG.

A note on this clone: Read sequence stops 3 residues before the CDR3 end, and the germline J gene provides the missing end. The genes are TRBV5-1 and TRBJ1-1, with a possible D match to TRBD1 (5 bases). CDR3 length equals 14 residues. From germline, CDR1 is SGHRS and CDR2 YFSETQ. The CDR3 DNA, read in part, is TGCGCCAGCAGCCCAGCTCGCGGGGCTAACATT. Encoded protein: CASSPARGANI. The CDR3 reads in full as CASSPARGANIAFF.

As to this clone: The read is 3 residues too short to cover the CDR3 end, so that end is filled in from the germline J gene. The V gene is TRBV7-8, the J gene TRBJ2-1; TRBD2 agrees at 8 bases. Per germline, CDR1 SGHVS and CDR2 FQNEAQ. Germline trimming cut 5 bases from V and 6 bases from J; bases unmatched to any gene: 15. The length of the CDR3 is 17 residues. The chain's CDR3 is CASSVDPGTSFTNEQFF. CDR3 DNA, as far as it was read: TGTGCCAGCAGCGTCGATCCCGGGACTAGTTTCACCAATGAG.

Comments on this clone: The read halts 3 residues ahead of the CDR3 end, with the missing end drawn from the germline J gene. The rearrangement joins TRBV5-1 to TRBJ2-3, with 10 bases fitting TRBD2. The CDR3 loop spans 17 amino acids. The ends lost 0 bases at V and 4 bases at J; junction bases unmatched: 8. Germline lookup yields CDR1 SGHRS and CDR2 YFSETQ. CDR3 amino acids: CASSLANLAGAPDTQYF. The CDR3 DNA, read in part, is TGCGCCAGCAGCTTGGCCAACCTAGCGGGAGCCCCAGATACG.

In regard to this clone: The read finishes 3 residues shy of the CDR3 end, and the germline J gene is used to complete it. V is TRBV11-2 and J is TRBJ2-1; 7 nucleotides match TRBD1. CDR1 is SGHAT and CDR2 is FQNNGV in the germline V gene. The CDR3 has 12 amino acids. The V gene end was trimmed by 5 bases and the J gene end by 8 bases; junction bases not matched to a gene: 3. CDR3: CASSIQGYEQFF. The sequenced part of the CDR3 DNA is TGTGCCAGCAGCATACAGGGGTATGAG.

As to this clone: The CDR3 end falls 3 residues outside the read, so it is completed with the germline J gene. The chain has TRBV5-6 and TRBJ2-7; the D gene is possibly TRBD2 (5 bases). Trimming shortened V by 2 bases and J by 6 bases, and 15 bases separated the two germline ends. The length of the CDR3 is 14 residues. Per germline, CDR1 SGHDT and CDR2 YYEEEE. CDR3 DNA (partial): TGTGCCAGCAGCTTTGCTAGCTTCGCGCTCGAG. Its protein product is CASSFASFALE. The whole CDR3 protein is CASSFASFALEQYF.

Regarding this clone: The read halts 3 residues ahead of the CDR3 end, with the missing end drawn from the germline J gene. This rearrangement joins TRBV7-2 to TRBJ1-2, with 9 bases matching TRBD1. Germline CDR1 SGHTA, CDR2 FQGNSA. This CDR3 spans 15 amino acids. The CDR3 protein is CASTATGGIYNDYTF. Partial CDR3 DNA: TGTGCCAGCACCGCGACAGGGGGGATCTACAATGAC. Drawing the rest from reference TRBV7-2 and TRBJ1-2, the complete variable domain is GAGVSQSPSNKVTEKGKDVELRCDPISGHTALYWYRQSLGQGLEFLIYFQGNSAPDKSGLPSDRFSAERTGGSVSTLTIQRTQQEDSAVYLCASTATGGIYNDYTFGSGTRLTVV.

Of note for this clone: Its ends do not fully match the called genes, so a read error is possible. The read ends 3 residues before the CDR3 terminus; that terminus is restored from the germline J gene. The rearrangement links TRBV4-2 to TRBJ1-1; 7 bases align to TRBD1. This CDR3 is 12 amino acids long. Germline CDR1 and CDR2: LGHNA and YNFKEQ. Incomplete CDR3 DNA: TGCGCCAGCAGCCAATACGGACAGGAG. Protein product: CASSQYGQE. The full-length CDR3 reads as CASSQYGQEAFF.

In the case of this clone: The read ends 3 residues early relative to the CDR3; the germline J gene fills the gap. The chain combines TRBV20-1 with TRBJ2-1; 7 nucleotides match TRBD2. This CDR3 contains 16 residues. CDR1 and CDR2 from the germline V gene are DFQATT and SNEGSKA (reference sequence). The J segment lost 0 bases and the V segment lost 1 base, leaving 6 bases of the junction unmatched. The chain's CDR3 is CSARARGVSSYNEQFF. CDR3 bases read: TGCAGTGCTAGAGCCCGGGGGGTGAGCTCCTACAATGAG.

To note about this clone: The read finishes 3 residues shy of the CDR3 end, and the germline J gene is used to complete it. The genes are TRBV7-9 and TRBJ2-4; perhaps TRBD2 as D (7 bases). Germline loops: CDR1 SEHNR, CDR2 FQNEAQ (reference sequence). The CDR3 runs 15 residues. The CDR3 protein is CASSSSGQFVYGQYF. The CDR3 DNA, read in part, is TGTGCCAGCAGCTCTAGCGGACAGTTCGTTTATGGT.

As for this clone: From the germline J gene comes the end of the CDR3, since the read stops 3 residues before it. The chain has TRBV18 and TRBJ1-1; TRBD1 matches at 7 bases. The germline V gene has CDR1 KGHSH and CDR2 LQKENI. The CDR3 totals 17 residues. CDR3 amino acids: CASSPNRQGWSNEKAFF. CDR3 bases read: TGTGCCAGCTCACCGAACCGACAGGGTTGGTCTAATGAAAAA.

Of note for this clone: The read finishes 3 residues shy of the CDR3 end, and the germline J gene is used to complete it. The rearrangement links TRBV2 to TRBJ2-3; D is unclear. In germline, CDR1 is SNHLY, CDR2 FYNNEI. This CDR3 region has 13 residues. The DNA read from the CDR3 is TGTGCCAGCAGTGAGTATAGCAATCAGCCG. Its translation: CASSEYSNQP. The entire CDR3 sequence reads CASSEYSNQPQYF.

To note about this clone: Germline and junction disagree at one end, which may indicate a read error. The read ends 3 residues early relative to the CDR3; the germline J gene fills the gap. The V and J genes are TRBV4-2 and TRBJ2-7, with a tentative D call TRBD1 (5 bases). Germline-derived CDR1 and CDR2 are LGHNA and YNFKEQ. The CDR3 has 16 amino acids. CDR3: CASSQDGPGKTYEQYF. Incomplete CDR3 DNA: TGCGCCAGCAGCCAAGATGGGCCAGGGAAAACCTACGAG.

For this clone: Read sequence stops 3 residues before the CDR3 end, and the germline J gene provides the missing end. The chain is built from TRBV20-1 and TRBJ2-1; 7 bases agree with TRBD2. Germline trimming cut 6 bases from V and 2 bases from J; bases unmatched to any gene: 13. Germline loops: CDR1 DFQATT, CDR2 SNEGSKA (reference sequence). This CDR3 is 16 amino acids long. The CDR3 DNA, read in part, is TGCAGTGCCAGGGAGGGTCTAGCGGCCCCCTACAATGAG. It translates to CSAREGLAAPYNE. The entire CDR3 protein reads CSAREGLAAPYNEQFF.

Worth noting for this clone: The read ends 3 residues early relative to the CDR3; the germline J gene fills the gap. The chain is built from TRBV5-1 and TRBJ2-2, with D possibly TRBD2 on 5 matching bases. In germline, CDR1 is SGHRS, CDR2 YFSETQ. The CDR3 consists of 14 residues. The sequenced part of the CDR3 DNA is TGCGCCAGCAGCTTGGGCCCGAGGACTTCACCG. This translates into CASSLGPRTSP. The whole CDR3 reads CASSLGPRTSPLFF.

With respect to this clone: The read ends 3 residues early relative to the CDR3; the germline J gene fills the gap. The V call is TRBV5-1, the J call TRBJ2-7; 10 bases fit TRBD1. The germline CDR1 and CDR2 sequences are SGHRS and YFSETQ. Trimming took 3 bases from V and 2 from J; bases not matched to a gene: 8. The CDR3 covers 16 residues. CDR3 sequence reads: CASSSFRQGATYEQYF. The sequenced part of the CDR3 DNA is TGCGCCAGCAGCTCCTTCAGACAGGGGGCTACCTACGAG. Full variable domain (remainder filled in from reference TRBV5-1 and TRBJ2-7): KAGVTQTPRYLIKTRGQQVTLSCSPISGHRSVSWYQQTPGQGLQFLFEYFSETQRNKGNFPGRFSGRQFSNSRSEMNVSTLELGDSALYLCASSSFRQGATYEQYFGPGTRLTVT.